These 20 T cell receptor beta chains originate from one sample sequenced in a study of shared clonotypes between healthy human individuals. Using immunoSEQ multiplex PCR, the repertoire was profiled, and TCRdb retains in-frame clones only, with some absent. In the table there are 650,000 to 800,000 clones, approximately 72% of which are singletons. The sample was memory CD4+ T cells sorted from blood. Described subset: CD45RA-negative fraction. The receptors derive from a woman under 40 in good health.

The chain joins TRBV25-1 to TRBJ2-1; possibly TRBD1 or TRBD2 for D (7 bases each). V was shortened by 2 bases and J by 7 bases, with 18 bases between the two germline ends. This CDR3 is built from 16 residues. Germline CDR1 is MGHDK and CDR2 is SYGVNS. The CDR3 region is CASSEQGGGSRNEQFF. Here the CDR3 DNA reads TGTGCCAGCAGTGAACAGGGGGGCGGGAGTAGAAATGAGCAGTTCTTC.

J is TRBJ2-3 and V is TRBV5-8; TRBD2 agrees at 8 bases. Germline V gene sequence: CDR1 SGHTS, CDR2 YDEGEE. With 1 base clipped from V and 5 bases from J, the junction kept 3 bases outside the gene matches. The CDR3 runs to 14 residues. In DNA, the CDR3 is TGTGCCAGCAGCTTGCGACTAGCGTTAGATACGCAGTATTTT. It codes for CASSLRLALDTQYF.

J is TRBJ1-2 and V is TRBV14; TRBD1 might be the D (6 bases). In germline, CDR1 is SGHDN, CDR2 FVKESK. This CDR3 region has 18 residues. The V and J ends lost 2 bases and 6 bases respectively, with 25 bases between them. The CDR3 sequence: CASSQLPPRDTAGDGYTF. CDR3 DNA: TGTGCCAGCAGCCAACTCCCCCCGAGGGACACGGCTGGGGATGGCTACACCTTC.

This clone is a singleton in its sample. J is TRBJ1-1 and V is TRBV14; no definite D call. Between the trimmed V and J ends, which lost 0 bases and 1 base, there was a span of 12 bases. CDR1 is SGHDN and CDR2 is FVKESK in the germline V gene. This CDR3 contains 16 residues. For the CDR3, the DNA is TGTGCCAGCAGCCAAGATTCAGTGCCCCAGAACACTGAAGCTTTCTTT. Translating it yields CASSQDSVPQNTEAFF.

The chain carries TRBV5-6 and TRBJ2-3, with 8 bases that match TRBD1. The CDR3 is made up of 16 amino acids. V shed 4 bases and J 8 bases; nucleotides not matched to a gene: 15. The germline V gene encodes CDR1 SGHDT and CDR2 YYEEEE. CDR3 loop: CASSTNLGQGFATQYF. The DNA of the CDR3 is TGTGCCAGCAGCACGAATCTTGGACAGGGATTCGCTACGCAGTATTTT.

The chain uses TRBV29-1 and TRBJ2-5; D ambiguous. V gave up 7 bases and J gave up 5 bases, with 11 bases separating them. Per germline, CDR1 SQVTM and CDR2 ANQGSEA. The CDR3 spans 11 residues. The CDR3 region has the DNA TGCAGCGCCGAGTGGGGTGAGACCCAGTACTTC. Amino acid sequence: CSAEWGETQYF.

V and J are TRBV18 and TRBJ1-5, with 8 positions matching TRBD1. The CDR3 extends over 13 amino acids. Germline V lookup: CDR1 KGHSH, CDR2 LQKENI. Unmatched junction bases numbered 3, after V lost 6 bases and J lost 5 bases. Here the CDR3 reads CASSRDRYQPQHF. In nucleotides, the CDR3 is TGTGCCAGCTCCCGGGACAGGTATCAGCCCCAGCATTTT.

This clone was recorded once. The CDR3 DNA follows: TGTGCCATCAGTGAGCAGGCAGGGGGGAATCAGCCCCAGCATTTT. Translated, it gives CAISEQAGGNQPQHF. The rearrangement links TRBV10-3 to TRBJ1-5; 7 nucleotides match TRBD1. Losses at the gene ends were 2 bases for V and 4 bases for J; bases not matched to a gene: 5. In germline, CDR1 is ENHRY, CDR2 SYGVKD. The CDR3 sequence is 15 residues long.

To note about this clone: This CDR3 is also generated by other DNA sequences in the sample. This chain links TRBV18 with TRBJ2-5; D is uncertain. The V gene lost 2 bases and the J gene lost 4 bases, with 5 bases spanning the gap. CDR3 length: 12 amino acids. Germline assignment: CDR1 KGHSH and CDR2 LQKENI. In nucleotides, the CDR3 is TGTGCCAGCTCACCATTAGGAGAGACCCAGTACTTC. Translating it yields CASSPLGETQYF.

The chain recombines TRBV9 with TRBJ1-5, with D possibly matching TRBD1 (6 bases). CDR1 and CDR2 from the germline V gene are SGDLS and YYNGEE. Trimming shortened V by 3 bases and J by 5 bases, and 9 bases separated the two germline ends. The CDR3 runs to 13 residues. Here the CDR3 DNA reads TGTGCCAGCAGCGCGGACAGTCATCAGCCCCAGCATTTT. Amino acid sequence: CASSADSHQPQHF.

The CDR3 DNA sequence: TGTGCCAGCAGCGAGGGACAGGCGGGTTGGGAGCAGTACTTC. Protein: CASSEGQAGWEQYF. The chain uses TRBV28 and TRBJ2-7; 8 nucleotides match TRBD1. V was pared by 6 bases and J by 7 bases, with 11 bases of the junction left unmatched. Germline V CDR1 and CDR2: MDHEN, SYDVKM. The CDR3 sequence is 14 residues long.

The chain's CDR3 is CASSHPPPFSSYEQYF. As DNA, the CDR3 is TGCGCCAGCAGCCACCCCCCGCCTTTTAGCTCCTACGAGCAGTACTTC. The J gene is TRBJ2-7, the V gene TRBV4-1; D unresolved. Looked up from germline, CDR1 is MGHRA and CDR2 is YSYEKL. Trimming took off 3 bases at V and 0 bases at J, with 15 bases between the two ends. CDR3 length: 16 residues.

The CDR3 sequence is CASLRDRGTYEQYF. The CDR3, as DNA: TGTGCCAGCCTAAGGGACAGGGGTACCTACGAGCAGTACTTC. The V and J genes are TRBV14 and TRBJ2-7, with 10 bases aligning to TRBD1. Germline lookup yields CDR1 SGHDN and CDR2 FVKESK. The CDR3 contains 14 residues. J was trimmed by 2 bases and V by 8 bases; bases with no gene match: 6.

The J gene is TRBJ1-5, the V gene TRBV27; 9 bases map to TRBD1. The V segment lost 6 bases and the J segment 1 base; nucleotides outside the gene matches: 7. The germline gives CDR1 MNHEY, CDR2 SMNVEV (reference sequence). CDR3 length equals 16 residues. CDR3 nucleotides: TGTGCCAGCAGCCGACGGACAGGGGCGAGCAATCAGCCCCAGCATTTT. Its translation is CASSRRTGASNQPQHF.

V is TRBV2 and J is TRBJ1-1; 7 bases line up with TRBD1. Germline V gene data show CDR1 as SNHLY and CDR2 as FYNNEI. V was clipped by 2 bases and J by 1 base; unmatched bases: 4. There are 15 residues in the CDR3. CDR3 bases: TGTGCCAGCAGTGAACGGAGACAGGGGAACACTGAAGCTTTCTTT. Residues: CASSERRQGNTEAFF.

J is TRBJ2-7 and V is TRBV5-1; no clear D. This CDR3 comprises 15 residues. Trimming left V 4 bases short and J 3 bases short, with 17 bases between. The V gene's germline CDR1 is SGHRS and CDR2 YFSETQ. The CDR3 DNA reads as TGCGCCAGCAGCACCCTTTTCCAGATAGACTACGAGCAGTACTTC. It specifies CASSTLFQIDYEQYF.

This chain uses TRBV4-1 with TRBJ2-2; 8 nucleotides agree with TRBD2. CDR1 MGHRA and CDR2 YSYEKL come from the germline V gene. The V segment lost 0 bases and the J segment 8 bases; nucleotides outside the gene matches: 5. This CDR3 spans 15 amino acids. The CDR3 protein is CASSQEESGRGELFF. The CDR3 DNA is TGCGCCAGCAGCCAAGAGGAAAGCGGGAGAGGGGAGCTGTTTTTT.

This clone appeared a few times. This chain connects TRBV4-1 to TRBJ2-1, with D possibly matching TRBD2 (5 bases). Trimming took off 0 bases at V and 0 bases at J, with 15 bases between the two ends. CDR3 length: 18 residues. CDR1 and CDR2 from the germline V gene are MGHRA and YSYEKL. CDR3 residues: CASSQDMTTSSSYNEQFF. The CDR3 region has the DNA TGCGCCAGCAGCCAAGATATGACTACAAGTAGCTCCTACAATGAGCAGTTCTTC.

The table lists this clone with a few counts. The chain uses TRBV18 and TRBJ1-5; D ambiguous. The CDR3 contains 12 residues. Germline values: CDR1 KGHSH, CDR2 LQKENI. Deletions cut 2 bases from V and 7 bases from J, with 6 bases between. The CDR3 region is CASSPNGQPQHF. DNA of the CDR3: TGTGCCAGCTCACCAAACGGGCAGCCCCAGCATTTT.

The chain is built from TRBV7-9 and TRBJ1-2; 7 positions match TRBD1. V was clipped by 8 bases and J by 5 bases; unmatched bases: 5. Germline-derived CDR1 and CDR2 are SEHNR and FQNEAQ (reference sequence). The length of the CDR3 is 12 residues. CDR3: CASGQEGYGYTF. The CDR3 DNA reads TGTGCCAGCGGACAGGAGGGATATGGCTACACCTTC.